Sequencing of this TCR beta chain was carried out in a study of cytomegalovirus exposure and HLA in healthy donors. On the study more broadly: When 398 donors were genotyped, roughly 82% of them were found to fall in the Caucasian-associated ancestry cluster. The study's findings and limits: TCR beta chains numbering 164 were designated cytomegalovirus-associated. About 87% or about 30% of the time was how often most TCR beta V segments were productive, according to an earlier analysis.

The primer mix had 60 Vbeta and 13 Jbeta primers. Repertoires were generated with immunoSEQ multiplex PCR, while TCRdb's copy carries only in-frame clones and drops some. This table has about 140,000 clones, around 10% appearing once. Germline CDR1 reads SGDLS; CDR2 reads YYNGEE. The CDR3 has 15 residues. The ends were cut back, 3 bases at V and 2 bases at J, with 14 bases in the middle. This clone occurred a few times. Its target is not known. This TCR was recovered from a male donor in good health and CMV-seronegative. This chain connects TRBV9 to TRBJ1-2; weak D call: TRBD1 (5 bases). The sequencing input was PBMCs. CDR3 in DNA: TGTGCCAGCAGCGATGCCCGGGGGACCAACTATGGCTACACCTTC. Protein sequence: CASSDARGTNYGYTF.